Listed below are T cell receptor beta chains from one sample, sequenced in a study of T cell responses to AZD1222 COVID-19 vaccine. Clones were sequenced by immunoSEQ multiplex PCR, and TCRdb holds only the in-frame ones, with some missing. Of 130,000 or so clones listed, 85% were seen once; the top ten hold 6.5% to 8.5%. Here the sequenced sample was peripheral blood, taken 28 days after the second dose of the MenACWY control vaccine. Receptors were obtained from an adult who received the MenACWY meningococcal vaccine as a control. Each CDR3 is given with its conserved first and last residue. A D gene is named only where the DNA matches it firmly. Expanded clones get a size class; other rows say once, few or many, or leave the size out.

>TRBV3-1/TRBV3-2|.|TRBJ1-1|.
CASSQDPMRTEAFF
TGTGCCAGCAGCCAAGATCCCATGCGCACTGAAGCTTTCTTT
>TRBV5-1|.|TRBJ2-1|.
CASSRDGYNEQFF
TGCGCCAGCAGCCGGGACGGCTACAATGAGCAGTTCTTC
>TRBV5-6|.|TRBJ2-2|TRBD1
CASSPSGQGNTGELFF
TGTGCCAGCAGCCCGTCTGGACAGGGAAACACCGGGGAGCTGTTTTTT
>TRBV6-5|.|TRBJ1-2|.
CASSQDGKTYGYTF
TGTGCCAGCAGTCAGGACGGTAAAACGTATGGCTACACCTTC
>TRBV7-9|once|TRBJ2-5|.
CASSLGHETQYF
TGTGCCAGCAGCTTAGGACACGAGACCCAGTACTTC
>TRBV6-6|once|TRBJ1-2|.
CASTLKGGGYGYTF
TGTGCCAGCACCTTAAAAGGAGGGGGGTATGGCTACACCTTC
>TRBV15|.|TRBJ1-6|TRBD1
CATSSRTGGNSPLHF
TGTGCCACCAGCAGCAGGACAGGGGGAAATTCACCCCTCCACTTT
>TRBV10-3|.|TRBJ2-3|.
CAISEARADTQYF
TGTGCCATCAGCGAGGCGCGGGCAGATACGCAGTATTTT
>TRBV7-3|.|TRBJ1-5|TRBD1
CASSLTNNLRGLRNQPQHF
TGTGCCAGCAGCTTAACTAATAATTTAAGGGGGCTACGCAATCAGCCCCAGCATTTT
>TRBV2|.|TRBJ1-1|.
CASSAGRGEAFF
TGTGCCAGCAGTGCAGGGAGGGGTGAAGCTTTCTTT
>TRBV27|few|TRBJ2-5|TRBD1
CASSRWDRGRETQYF
TGTGCCAGCAGTCGCTGGGACAGGGGAAGGGAGACCCAGTACTTC
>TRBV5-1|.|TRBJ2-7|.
CASSPIGIPYEQYF
TGCGCCAGCAGCCCTATAGGAATCCCCTACGAGCAGTACTTC
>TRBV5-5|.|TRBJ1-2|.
CASSFSGSNYGYTF
TGTGCCAGCAGCTTTTCAGGGTCTAACTATGGCTACACCTTC
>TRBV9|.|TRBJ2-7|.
CASSVDPRGASNEQYF
TGTGCCAGCAGCGTAGACCCCAGAGGAGCGTCTAACGAGCAGTACTTC
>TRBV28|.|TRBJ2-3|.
CASSLGVRGRDTQYF
TGTGCCAGCAGTTTAGGGGTCAGGGGAAGGGATACGCAGTATTTT
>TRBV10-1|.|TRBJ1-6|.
CASTLHNRGSYNSPLHF
TGCGCCAGCACTCTACATAATCGGGGCTCCTATAATTCACCCCTCCACTTT
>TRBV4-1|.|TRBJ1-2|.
CASSQGGGRGNYGYTF
TGCGCCAGCAGCCAAGGGGGGGGCAGGGGCAATTATGGCTACACCTTC
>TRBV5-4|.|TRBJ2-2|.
CASSWAPVTGELFF
TGTGCCAGCAGCTGGGCCCCAGTGACCGGGGAGCTGTTTTTT
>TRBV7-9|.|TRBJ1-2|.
CASSLESRGPPWGYTF
TGTGCCAGCAGCTTAGAGAGTAGAGGGCCCCCCTGGGGCTACACCTTC
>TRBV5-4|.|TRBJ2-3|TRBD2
CASSSKLAADTQYF
TGTGCCAGCAGCTCAAAACTAGCGGCAGATACGCAGTATTTT
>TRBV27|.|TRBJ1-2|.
CASSLYGGSGYGYTF
TGTGCCAGCAGTTTATACGGGGGTTCGGGATATGGCTACACCTTC
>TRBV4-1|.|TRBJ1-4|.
CASSLEQVNEKLFF
TGCGCCAGCAGCCTTGAACAGGTTAATGAAAAACTGTTTTTT
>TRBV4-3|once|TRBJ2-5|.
CASSQELRETQYF
TGCGCCAGCAGCCAAGAACTCAGGGAGACCCAGTACTTC
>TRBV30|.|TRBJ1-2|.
CAWSGPWGNYGYTF
TGTGCCTGGAGCGGTCCGTGGGGAAACTATGGCTACACCTTC
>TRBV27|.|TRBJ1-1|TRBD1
CASSPPGGRSTEAFF
TGTGCCAGCAGTCCTCCAGGGGGCAGGAGCACTGAAGCTTTCTTT
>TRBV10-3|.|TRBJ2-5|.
CAISDGSTGETQYF
TGTGCCATCAGTGACGGCAGCACAGGGGAGACCCAGTACTTC
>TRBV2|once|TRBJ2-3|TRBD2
CASSEAGGLPTNTQYF
TGTGCCAGCAGTGAGGCGGGGGGCCTCCCCACGAATACGCAGTATTTT
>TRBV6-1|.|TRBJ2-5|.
CASSEAISLGGTQYF
TGTGCCAGCAGTGAAGCGATTTCCCTAGGGGGGACCCAGTACTTC
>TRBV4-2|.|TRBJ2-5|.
CASSQDRNLAQETQYF
TGTGCCAGCAGCCAAGATCGCAATCTAGCGCAAGAGACCCAGTACTTC
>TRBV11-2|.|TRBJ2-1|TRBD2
CASSFRPSGLDEQFF
TGTGCCAGCAGCTTTCGGCCTAGCGGGCTTGATGAGCAGTTCTTC
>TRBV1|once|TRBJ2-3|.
CTSSQDPPGRPADTQYF
TGCACCAGCAGCCAAGATCCCCCAGGAAGGCCCGCAGATACGCAGTATTTT
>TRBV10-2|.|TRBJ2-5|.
CASSGAWGGQETQYF
TGCGCCAGCAGTGGGGCCTGGGGCGGTCAAGAGACCCAGTACTTC
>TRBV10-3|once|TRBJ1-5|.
CAIHADPNQPQHF
TGTGCCATTCACGCCGACCCCAATCAGCCCCAGCATTTT
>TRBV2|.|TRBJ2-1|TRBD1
CASSPGQTYNEQFF
TGTGCCAGCAGTCCGGGACAGACTTACAATGAGCAGTTCTTC
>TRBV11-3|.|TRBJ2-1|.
CASSPSAGPSYNEQFF
TGTGCCAGCAGCCCCTCGGCGGGACCTTCCTACAATGAGCAGTTCTTC
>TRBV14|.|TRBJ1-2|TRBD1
CASSPRTGSYGYTF
TGTGCCAGCAGCCCCCGGACAGGGAGCTATGGCTACACCTTC
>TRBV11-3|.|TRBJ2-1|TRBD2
CASSLPLAASGRNEQFF
TGTGCCAGCAGCTTACCCCTCGCTGCTAGCGGGAGGAATGAGCAGTTCTTC
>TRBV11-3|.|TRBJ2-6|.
CASSLAGAVGNVLTF
TGTGCCAGCAGCTTAGCAGGGGCGGTCGGCAACGTCCTGACTTTC
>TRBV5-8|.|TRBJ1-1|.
CASSFWGGANTEAFF
TGTGCCAGCAGCTTTTGGGGGGGCGCGAACACTGAAGCTTTCTTT
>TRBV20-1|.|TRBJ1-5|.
CSASGSDQPQHF
TGCAGTGCTAGTGGTTCAGATCAGCCCCAGCATTTT
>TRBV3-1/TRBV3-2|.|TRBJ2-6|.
CASSRGRSGANVLTF
TGTGCCAGCAGCCGGGGCCGCTCTGGGGCCAACGTCCTGACTTTC
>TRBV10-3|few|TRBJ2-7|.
CAIRPDKYEQYF
TGTGCCATCCGACCGGATAAATACGAGCAGTACTTC
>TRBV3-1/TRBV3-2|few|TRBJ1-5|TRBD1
CASSNTRTGVQPQHF
TGTGCCAGCAGCAATACCCGGACAGGGGTTCAGCCCCAGCATTTT
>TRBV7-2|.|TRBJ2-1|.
CASSLEQFF
TGTGCCAGCAGCTTGGAGCAGTTCTTC
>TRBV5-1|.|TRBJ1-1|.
CASSLASRNTEAFF
TGCGCCAGCAGCTTGGCTAGTAGGAACACTGAAGCTTTCTTT
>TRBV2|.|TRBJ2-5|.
CASSEALRLFQYF
TGTGCCAGCAGTGAAGCACTCCGTTTGTTCCAGTACTTC
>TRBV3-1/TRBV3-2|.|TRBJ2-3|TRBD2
CASSQAIAGGRDTQYF
TGTGCCAGCAGCCAAGCCATAGCGGGGGGGCGAGATACGCAGTATTTT
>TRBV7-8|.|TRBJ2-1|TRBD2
CASLGGGSSYNEQFF
TGTGCCAGCCTAGGAGGCGGGAGCTCCTACAATGAGCAGTTCTTC
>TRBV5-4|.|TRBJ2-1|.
CASSPFGGGHNEQFF
TGTGCCAGCAGCCCGTTTGGGGGTGGGCACAATGAGCAGTTCTTC
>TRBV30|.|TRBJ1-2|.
CAWNPRIDGYTF
TGTGCCTGGAACCCCCGGATCGACGGCTACACCTTC
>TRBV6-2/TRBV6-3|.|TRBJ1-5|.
CASSYSGAQPQHF
TGTGCCAGCAGTTACTCGGGCGCTCAGCCCCAGCATTTT
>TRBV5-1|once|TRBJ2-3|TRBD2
CASSVQVAGVTDTQYF
TGCGCCAGCAGCGTGCAGGTAGCGGGGGTCACAGATACGCAGTATTTT
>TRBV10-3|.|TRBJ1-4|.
CAISVEGSEKLFF
TGTGCCATCAGTGTAGAGGGGAGCGAAAAACTGTTTTTT
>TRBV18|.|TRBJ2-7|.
CASSPEGGLRSYEQYF
TGTGCCAGCTCACCAGAAGGGGGATTAAGATCCTACGAGCAGTACTTC